Shown below are 32 T cell receptor beta chains from a single sample sequenced in a study of shared clonotypes between healthy human individuals. The data were produced by immunoSEQ multiplex PCR, yet TCRdb's version contains in-frame clones alone and is incomplete. The sample comprises 1,400,000 or so clones, 98% to 99% of which are singletons, and roughly 0.35% rests with the top ten. Sequences were obtained from naive CD4+ T cells sorted from blood. Subset indicated: CD45RA+ positively selected. These receptors were obtained from a man between 25 and 39 years old in good health.

Points on this clone: Its ends do not fully match the called genes, so a read error is possible. The gene calls are TRBV6-6 and TRBJ2-3; 9 bases fit TRBD2. Germline V gene lookup returns CDR1 MNHNY and CDR2 SVGAGI (reference sequence). The CDR3 loop spans 11 amino acids. The CDR3 DNA sequence: TGTGCCAGCATGACTAGCGGATGGGAAACATTT. Protein sequence: CASMTSGWETF.

This chain connects TRBV19 to TRBJ2-2; D might be TRBD1 (6 bases). Per germline, CDR1 LNHDA and CDR2 SQIVND (reference sequence). The CDR3 length is 15 residues. Trimming pared 1 base from V and 5 bases from J, leaving 11 bases between. CDR3 residues: CASSIVAGVTGELFF. CDR3 DNA sequence: TGTGCCAGTAGTATAGTCGCAGGGGTAACCGGGGAGCTGTTTTTT.

Comment on this clone: This same CDR3 is encoded by further DNA sequences in the sample. The J gene is TRBJ1-5, the V gene TRBV29-1; D possibly corresponds to TRBD1 (6 bases). CDR3 length: 13 residues. Germline loops: CDR1 SQVTM, CDR2 ANQGSEA. The V and J ends lost 5 bases and 1 base respectively, with 9 bases between them. CDR3: CSVRGGSNQPQHF. The CDR3 nucleotides are TGCAGCGTTAGGGGGGGAAGCAATCAGCCCCAGCATTTT.

V is TRBV18 and J is TRBJ2-1, with TRBD1 as a possible D gene (6 bases). CDR3 length equals 13 residues. Germline assignment: CDR1 KGHSH and CDR2 LQKENI. V was trimmed by 6 bases and J by 9 bases, leaving 15 bases between them. The CDR3 nucleotides read TGTGCCAGCTCCCCCAGGGGTCCGGGTGAGCAGTTCTTC. Amino acids: CASSPRGPGEQFF.

This rearrangement joins TRBV18 to TRBJ1-3; tentatively, D is TRBD1 (6 bases). Trimming left V 5 bases short and J 0 bases short, with 14 bases between. The CDR3 consists of 16 residues. The V gene's germline CDR1 is KGHSH and CDR2 LQKENI. For the CDR3, the DNA is TGTGCCAGCTCAATCAACCGGGACAACTCTGGAAACACCATATATTTT. This translates into CASSINRDNSGNTIYF.

The genes are TRBV7-9 and TRBJ2-3; tentatively, D is TRBD1 (6 bases). Per the germline V gene, CDR1 is SEHNR and CDR2 is FQNEAQ (reference sequence). The length of the CDR3 is 15 residues. The germline V and J ends were trimmed by 2 bases and 2 bases, with 11 bases remaining between them. The CDR3: CASSLLRGDTDTQYF. DNA of the CDR3: TGTGCCAGCAGCTTACTCAGGGGTGACACAGATACGCAGTATTTT.

For this clone: Distinct nucleotide sequences in the sample also encode this CDR3. The V call is TRBV19, the J call TRBJ1-5, with 7 nucleotides matching TRBD1. In germline, CDR1 is LNHDA, CDR2 SQIVND (reference sequence). Trimming took 7 bases from V and 2 from J; bases not matched to a gene: 2. The CDR3 spans 13 residues. CDR3 sequence reads: CASTRGGNQPQHF. The CDR3 bases are TGTGCCAGTACCAGGGGGGGCAATCAGCCCCAGCATTTT.

This clone was detected only once. The chain has TRBV27 and TRBJ1-1, with D possibly being TRBD1 (6 bases). There are 13 residues in the CDR3. Germline V gives CDR1 MNHEY, CDR2 SMNVEV (reference sequence). Trimming left V 3 bases short and J 5 bases short, with 10 bases between. For the CDR3, the DNA is TGTGCCAGCAGTTTTTCAGGGGATACTGAAGCTTTCTTT. Translating gives CASSFSGDTEAFF.

The chain is built from TRBV7-2 and TRBJ2-1; no clear D gene. Germline-derived CDR1 and CDR2 are SGHTA and FQGNSA. There are 11 residues in the CDR3. The V and J ends lost 8 bases and 9 bases respectively, with 11 bases between them. The CDR3 region has the DNA TGTGCCAGCGCGGAGAAAGTTGAGCAGTTCTTC. This gives the protein CASAEKVEQFF.

The chain links TRBV29-1 to TRBJ2-7; 9 nucleotides agree with TRBD2. Germline CDR1 SQVTM, CDR2 ANQGSEA. Trimming cost V 6 bases and J 1 base; bases outside gene matches: 4. This CDR3 has 13 residues. CDR3 sequence: CSVRGGSSYEQYF. The DNA of the CDR3 is TGCAGCGTGCGGGGGGGCAGTTCCTACGAGCAGTACTTC.

The V gene is TRBV6-6, the J gene TRBJ2-7; D could derive from TRBD1 or TRBD2 (5 bases each). Trimming pared 8 bases from V and 0 bases from J, leaving 17 bases between. The CDR3 has 15 residues. The germline CDR1 and CDR2 sequences are MNHNY and SVGAGI (reference sequence). This CDR3 reads CASGTLGARSYEQYF. Written as DNA, the CDR3 is TGTGCCAGCGGGACCCTTGGGGCCCGCTCCTACGAGCAGTACTTC.

CDR3 sequence reads: CASSRGPTGELFF. For the CDR3, the DNA is TGTGCCAGCAGCAGGGGGCCCACCGGGGAGCTGTTTTTT. The chain employs TRBV7-3 and TRBJ2-2, with TRBD1 matching 7 bases. There are 13 residues in the CDR3. Germline V lookup: CDR1 SGHTA, CDR2 FQGTGA. V shed 5 bases and J 4 bases; nucleotides not matched to a gene: 1.

CDR3 residues: CASSDAQGGYEQYF. CDR3 nucleotide sequence: TGCGCCAGCAGTGATGCCCAGGGTGGATACGAGCAGTACTTC. V and J are TRBV10-1 and TRBJ2-7, with D perhaps TRBD1 (5 bases). In germline, CDR1 is WNHNN, CDR2 SYGVQD (reference sequence). The length of the CDR3 is 14 residues. Trimming removed 3 bases from V and 4 bases from J, with 13 bases in between.

The sample holds one count of this clone. The chain employs TRBV11-3 and TRBJ2-2; TRBD1 agrees at 8 bases. Germline CDR1 is SGHNT and CDR2 is YENEEA. The V and J ends lost 6 bases and 7 bases, in that order; junction bases with no gene match: 10. This CDR3 is 15 amino acids long. As DNA, the CDR3 is TGTGCCAGCAGTCCCGGACAGGGCGATAACGGGGAGCTGTTTTTT. Translated: CASSPGQGDNGELFF.

As DNA, the CDR3 is TGTGCCAGCAGCCCAAGGCCGGTCAACACTGAAGCTTTCTTT. This codes for CASSPRPVNTEAFF. The chain recombines TRBV7-2 with TRBJ1-1; D gene unclear. The CDR3 is made up of 14 amino acids. CDR1 is SGHTA and CDR2 is FQGNSA in the germline V gene. Deletions cut 5 bases from V and 2 bases from J, with 12 bases between.

The chain recombines TRBV2 with TRBJ1-1, with D unresolved. Trimming took 4 bases from V and 6 from J, leaving 6 bases between them. The V gene's germline CDR1 is SNHLY and CDR2 FYNNEI. CDR3 length: 11 amino acids. The CDR3 DNA follows: TGTGCCAGCAGTGTGAGTGCTGAAGCTTTCTTT. Its protein is CASSVSAEAFF.

V is TRBV7-2 and J is TRBJ2-7; TRBD1 is a possible D gene (6 bases). V was pared by 2 bases and J by 3 bases, with 11 bases between. The CDR3 runs to 14 residues. Germline V gene sequence: CDR1 SGHTA, CDR2 FQGNSA. The CDR3, as DNA: TGTGCCAGCAGCTTACTTGGACAGATCTACGAGCAGTACTTC. Protein product: CASSLLGQIYEQYF.

Remarks on this clone: In the same sample, other DNA sequences code for this CDR3. The rearrangement joins TRBV7-2 to TRBJ2-2; D unclear. Trimming left V 5 bases short and J 3 bases short, with 4 bases between. The CDR3 contains 12 residues. Germline lookup yields CDR1 SGHTA and CDR2 FQGNSA. CDR3 loop: CASSRYTGELFF. The CDR3 nucleotides read TGTGCCAGCAGCAGGTACACCGGGGAGCTGTTTTTT.

This chain connects TRBV6-5 to TRBJ1-1, with D possibly matching TRBD1 (6 bases). CDR1 is MNHEY and CDR2 is SVGAGI in the germline V gene. The CDR3 contains 13 residues. V was cut by 7 bases and J by 2 bases, with 11 bases left in between. The CDR3 here is CASKGGSNTEAFF. CDR3 bases: TGTGCCAGCAAGGGGGGGAGTAACACTGAAGCTTTCTTT.

The chain links TRBV7-9 to TRBJ2-2; D uncertain. Germline CDR1 reads SEHNR; CDR2 reads FQNEAQ (reference sequence). The CDR3 loop spans 12 amino acids. V shed 8 bases and J shed 0 bases, with 4 bases lying between them. The CDR3 region is CASRPNTGELFF. CDR3 nucleotides: TGTGCCAGCCGCCCGAACACCGGGGAGCTGTTTTTT.

The genes are TRBV27 and TRBJ1-5; D gene ambiguous. Trimming took 9 bases from V and 0 from J, leaving 9 bases between them. This CDR3 has 13 amino acids. Germline V gives CDR1 MNHEY, CDR2 SMNVEV (reference sequence). CDR3: CASRSYSNQPQHF. The DNA of the CDR3 is TGTGCCAGTCGCTCCTATAGCAATCAGCCCCAGCATTTT.

In nucleotides, the CDR3 is TGCGCCAGCAGCGGACCGGGACAGCACTACGAGCAGTACTTC. Translating it yields CASSGPGQHYEQYF. V gene TRBV5-1 combines with J gene TRBJ2-7; 7 bases fit TRBD1. The CDR3 length is 14 residues. Unmatched junction bases numbered 7, after V lost 4 bases and J lost 3 bases. From germline, CDR1 is SGHRS and CDR2 YFSETQ.

This chain connects TRBV25-1 to TRBJ2-2; 10 positions agree with TRBD2. CDR3 length equals 14 residues. The V segment lost 7 bases and the J segment 5 bases; nucleotides outside the gene matches: 4. CDR1 is MGHDK and CDR2 is SYGVNS in the germline V gene. In DNA form, the CDR3 reads TGTGCCAGCAAGCGGGAGGGCCCAACCGGGGAGCTGTTTTTT. Translated, it gives CASKREGPTGELFF.

The chain combines TRBV6-5 with TRBJ2-5, with 9 bases aligning to TRBD1. Germline V lookup: CDR1 MNHEY, CDR2 SVGAGI. With V trimmed by 1 base and J by 3 bases, 3 bases remained unmatched. There are 15 residues in the CDR3. CDR3 amino acids: CASSYFGTGKETQYF. The CDR3 DNA sequence: TGTGCCAGCAGTTACTTCGGGACAGGGAAAGAGACCCAGTACTTC.

V gene TRBV12-5 combines with J gene TRBJ2-1, with 7 positions matching TRBD2. Per germline, CDR1 LGHNT and CDR2 FRNRAP. V lost 1 base and J lost 8; bases outside the gene matches: 14. The CDR3 spans 17 residues. In DNA form, the CDR3 reads TGTGCTAGTGGTTTGGCACACTGGGCGGGAGAGTCCTATGAGCAGTTCTTC. As protein: CASGLAHWAGESYEQFF.

Only one count was recorded for this clone. J is TRBJ2-5 and V is TRBV5-1; D is possibly TRBD2 (5 bases). CDR3 size: 14 residues. Germline CDR1 is SGHRS and CDR2 is YFSETQ. Trimming shortened V by 5 bases and J by 3 bases, and 14 bases separated the two germline ends. In DNA form, the CDR3 reads TGCGCCAGCAGAACCCTAGAGGGTGAAGAGACCCAGTACTTC. It is translated as CASRTLEGEETQYF.

The CDR3 here is CASSPIGRPPVDGYTF. Here the CDR3 DNA reads TGTGCCAGCTCACCAATTGGGCGGCCGCCAGTGGATGGCTACACCTTC. The V gene is TRBV18, the J gene TRBJ1-2, with unresolved D. V was cut by 2 bases and J by 6 bases, with 19 bases left in between. This CDR3 spans 16 amino acids. Germline V gives CDR1 KGHSH, CDR2 LQKENI.

The chain couples TRBV7-2 to TRBJ2-2, with a possible D match to TRBD2 (5 bases). V dropped 3 bases and J dropped 7 bases, with 9 bases sitting between them. The CDR3 sequence is 13 residues long. The germline V gene has CDR1 SGHTA and CDR2 FQGNSA. This CDR3 is CASSLNRGGELFF. The CDR3 DNA follows: TGTGCCAGCAGCTTGAATCGGGGCGGGGAGCTGTTTTTT.

Comments on this clone: Other DNA sequences from this sample encode an identical CDR3 as well. The chain combines TRBV18 with TRBJ2-5, with D possibly matching TRBD1 (6 bases). With 3 bases removed from V and 5 bases from J, the gap between germline ends came to 10 bases. Germline CDR1 is KGHSH and CDR2 is LQKENI. The CDR3 length is 13 residues. The DNA for the CDR3 is TGTGCCAGCTCACCTAGACAGGAGGAGACCCAGTACTTC. As protein: CASSPRQEETQYF.

The rearrangement links TRBV6-5 to TRBJ1-1, with D maybe TRBD1 (6 bases). The length of the CDR3 is 15 residues. The germline V gene encodes CDR1 MNHEY and CDR2 SVGAGI. The ends were cut back, 2 bases at V and 1 base at J, with 11 bases in the middle. CDR3 residues: CASSYPGQENTEAFF. The CDR3 DNA reads TGTGCCAGCAGTTACCCGGGACAAGAGAACACTGAAGCTTTCTTT.

CDR3 loop: CASSSGGTDTQYF. The CDR3 nucleotides are TGTGCCAGCAGCTCGGGGGGCACAGATACGCAGTATTTT. The chain combines TRBV9 with TRBJ2-3, with D perhaps TRBD2 (6 bases). Germline CDR1 reads SGDLS; CDR2 reads YYNGEE. This CDR3 is built from 13 residues. V was trimmed by 4 bases and J by 1 base, leaving 7 bases between them.

The chain carries TRBV5-6 and TRBJ2-5, with D uncertain. Per the germline V gene, CDR1 is SGHDT and CDR2 is YYEEEE. The CDR3 extends over 13 amino acids. Trimming removed 1 base at V and 2 bases at J, with 6 bases between. This CDR3 is CASSLPQQETQYF. As DNA, the CDR3 is TGTGCCAGCAGCTTGCCACAGCAAGAGACCCAGTACTTC.